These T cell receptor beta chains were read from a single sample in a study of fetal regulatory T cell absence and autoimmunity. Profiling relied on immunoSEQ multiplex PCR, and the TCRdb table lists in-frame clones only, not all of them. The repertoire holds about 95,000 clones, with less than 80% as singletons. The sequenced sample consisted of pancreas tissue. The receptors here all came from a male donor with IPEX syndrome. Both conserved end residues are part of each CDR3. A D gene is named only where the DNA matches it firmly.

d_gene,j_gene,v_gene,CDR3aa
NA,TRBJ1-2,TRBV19,CASSIGGRTFNYGYTF
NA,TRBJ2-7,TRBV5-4,CATAGQGRNEQYF
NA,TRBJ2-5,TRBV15,CATSRDGGLGETQYF
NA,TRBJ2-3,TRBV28,CASSLFVLSTQYF
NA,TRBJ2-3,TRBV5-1,CASSLRPSELSTDTQYF
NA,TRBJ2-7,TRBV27,CASSTLVDHEQYF
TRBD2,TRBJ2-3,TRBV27,CASSFRTSGATDTQYF
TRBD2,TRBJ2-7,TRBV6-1,CASRRAGVSYEQYF
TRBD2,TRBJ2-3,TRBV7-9,CASSLEGAGLFTTDTQYF
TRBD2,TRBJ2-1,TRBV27,CASSPGTIGGHNEQFF
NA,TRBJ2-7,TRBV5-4,CASSLPPAYEQYF
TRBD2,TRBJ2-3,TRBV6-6,CASSYGGGASTDTQYF
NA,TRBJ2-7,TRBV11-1,CASSLWLTYEQYF
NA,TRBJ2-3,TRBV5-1,CASSLMRDTQYF
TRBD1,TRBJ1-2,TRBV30,CASIGDRDYGYTF
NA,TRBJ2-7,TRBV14,CASSPLTSAEQYF
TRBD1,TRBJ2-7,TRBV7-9,CASSPGQGVHEQYF
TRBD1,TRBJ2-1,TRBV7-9,CASTGDRGGYNEQFF
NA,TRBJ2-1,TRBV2,CASDEDGGPYNEQFF
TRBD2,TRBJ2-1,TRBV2,CASSEGAGAANEQFF
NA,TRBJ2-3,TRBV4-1,CASSHPQLGADTQYF
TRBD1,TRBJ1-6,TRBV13,CASSSDRATYNSPLHF
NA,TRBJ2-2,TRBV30,CAWSVRYNGELFF
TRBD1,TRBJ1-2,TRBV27,CASRTGGDGYTF
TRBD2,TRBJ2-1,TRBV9,CASSVVSGGPANEQFF
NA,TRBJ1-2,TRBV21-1,CASSKSYGIVPIFNYGYTF
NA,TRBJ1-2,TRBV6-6,CASKPRGPGYTF
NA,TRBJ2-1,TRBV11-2,CASTRTEPTYNEQFF
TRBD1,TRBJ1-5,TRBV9,CASSVDGTENQPQHF
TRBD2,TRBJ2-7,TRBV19,CASSSSGGDNEQYF
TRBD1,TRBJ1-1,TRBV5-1,CASSFWTGAMNTEAFF
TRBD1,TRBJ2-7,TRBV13,CASSSDRGHEQYF
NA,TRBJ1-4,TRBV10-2,CASSESVGANEKLFF
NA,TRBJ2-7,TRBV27,CASSPYRASYEQYF
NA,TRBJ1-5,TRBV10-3,CAISGGNQPQHF
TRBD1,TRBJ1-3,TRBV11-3,CASSFPGTGPF
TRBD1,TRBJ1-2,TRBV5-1,CASSQRDRETNGYTF
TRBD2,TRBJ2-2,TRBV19,CASRPLLAVYTGELFF
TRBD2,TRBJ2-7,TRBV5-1,CASSLVSGTSADYEQYF
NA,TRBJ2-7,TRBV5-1,CASSLAPRGSYEQYF
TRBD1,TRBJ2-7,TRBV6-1,CASSALGQTYEQYF
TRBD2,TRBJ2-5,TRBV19,CASSIGTSGVGETQYF
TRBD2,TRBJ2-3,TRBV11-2,CASSLLRGGVTDTQYF
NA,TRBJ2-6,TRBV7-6,CASSLANGQPGHRSGANVLTF
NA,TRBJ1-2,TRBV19,CASSPGGGFYGYTF
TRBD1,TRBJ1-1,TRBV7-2,CASSPQGQGGTEAFF
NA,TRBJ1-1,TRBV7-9,CASSFFQNTEAFF
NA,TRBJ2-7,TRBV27,CASSPQGYYEQYF
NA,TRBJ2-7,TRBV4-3,CASSRKKIVPDFPSYEQYF
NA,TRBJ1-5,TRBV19,CASSMGRNQPQHF
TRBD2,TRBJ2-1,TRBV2,CATRTSGRVNEQFF
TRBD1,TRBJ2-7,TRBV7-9,CASSLEGQGKESYEQYF
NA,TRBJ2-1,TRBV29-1,CSVERTRYNEQFF
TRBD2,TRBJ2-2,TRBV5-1,CASSSSGGSDGELFF
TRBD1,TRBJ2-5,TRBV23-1,CASNSGTGPVTNQETQYF
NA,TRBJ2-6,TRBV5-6,CASSLDRLSGANVLTF
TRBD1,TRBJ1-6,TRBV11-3,CASSLGTGNSPLHF
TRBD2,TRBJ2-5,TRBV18,CASSPPLADEETQYF
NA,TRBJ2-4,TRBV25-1,CASSSRLAKNIQYF
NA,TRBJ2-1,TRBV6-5,CASSPGLQSYNEQFF